This T cell receptor beta chain is from a study of memory CD8 T cells in hepatitis C reinfection. About the study: Reinfection meant HCV RNA positivity after two negatives ≥60 days apart. Late or post reinfection samples were taken 12 to 24 weeks after detection. Study-level results: Only a handful of donors prevented definitive conclusions about public clonotypes.

Comment on this clone: Its antigen remains unidentified.

The time point: late/post reinfection, 12 to 24 weeks after detection. TCR sequencing was done directly ex vivo on sorted cells, without expansion in vitro. A couple of donors provided sorted CD3+ CD8+ CD45RO- naive CD8 T cells at all three reinfection time points. CDR3 size: 16 residues. V trimming: 5 bases; J trimming: 3 bases; junction bases outside the gene matches: 11. Germline-derived CDR1 and CDR2 are MNHEY and SMNVEV (reference sequence). The table came from immunoSEQ multiplex PCR; TCRdb's copy has only in-frame clones and leaves some out. The data show some 44,000 clones, about 88% seen once.

Sequencing was done on a sample of naive CD8+ T cells sorted from blood. This chain uses TRBV27 with TRBJ2-7; TRBD2 matches 9 bases. The source of this sequence is a man aged 18 to 29 with hepatitis C virus infection. The CDR3 is CASSPRGLAGHYEQYF. In DNA, the CDR3 is TGTGCCAGCAGTCCACGCGGCCTAGCGGGGCACTACGAGCAGTACTTC.